These 25 T cell receptor beta chains originate from one sample sequenced in a study of neurological immune-mediated disorders. TCRdb re-analysed the 5' RACE reads in MiXCR, keeping a single row per CDR3 protein. The data show over 60,000 distinct CDR3 sequences, with approximately 5% seen just once and roughly 2.4% held by the top ten. Sequencing input: PBMCs. The receptors shown here come from a woman in her 70s with multiple sclerosis.

The chain combines TRBV5-4 with TRBJ2-3, with 14 positions matching TRBD2. Germline V lookup: CDR1 SGHNT, CDR2 YYREEE (reference sequence). There are 14 residues in the CDR3. J lost 7 bases, V lost 10 bases, and 8 bases had no gene match. The DNA of the CDR3 is TGTGCCTGGGGGGGGACTAGCGGGAGCTATACGCAGTATTTT. Translating gives CAWGGTSGSYTQYF.

This clonotype was seen many times. This chain links TRBV9 with TRBJ2-2, with 8 positions matching TRBD1. Looked up from germline, CDR1 is SGDLS and CDR2 is YYNGEE. CDR3 length: 16 amino acids. Unmatched junction bases numbered 6, after V lost 4 bases and J lost 1 base. DNA of the CDR3: TGTGCCAGCAGCATACGGGACAGGAGGAACACCGGGGAGCTGTTTTTT. Amino acids: CASSIRDRRNTGELFF.

This clonotype was counted a few times. The V call is TRBV20-1, the J call TRBJ2-7; 8 bases match TRBD2. V shed 5 bases and J 4 bases; nucleotides not matched to a gene: 7. CDR3 length: 13 amino acids. Germline V gene lookup returns CDR1 DFQATT and CDR2 SNEGSKA (reference sequence). The CDR3: CSAYQTSAYEQYF. CDR3 sequence (DNA): TGCAGTGCTTACCAGACTAGCGCGTACGAGCAGTACTTC.

Ten or more counts support this clonotype. The chain employs TRBV12-3 or TRBV12-4 and TRBJ1-5, with 9 bases fitting TRBD1. CDR3 length equals 14 residues. The V and J ends lost 5 bases and 7 bases, in that order; junction bases with no gene match: 6. As DNA, the CDR3 is TGTGCCAGCAGTCAAGGGACAGGGTCCCAGCCCCAGCATTTT. Translation: CASSQGTGSQPQHF.

This clonotype was picked up many times. The V call is TRBV20-1, the J call TRBJ2-1, with TRBD2 matching 10 bases. Trimming at V came to 1 base and at J to 6 bases, leaving 6 bases not matched to a gene. This CDR3 contains 15 residues. Germline V CDR1 and CDR2: DFQATT, SNEGSKA (reference sequence). The CDR3 loop is CSARASSGSPNEQFF. CDR3 nucleotides: TGCAGTGCTAGAGCCTCTAGCGGGAGCCCCAATGAGCAGTTCTTC.

This clonotype showed up many times. The chain recombines TRBV9 with TRBJ1-1; D is perhaps TRBD1 (6 bases). The CDR3 length is 16 residues. Germline CDR1 and CDR2: SGDLS and YYNGEE. V dropped 2 bases and J dropped 5 bases, with 19 bases sitting between them. CDR3 sequence reads: CASSVEGGFRNTEAFF. CDR3 in DNA: TGTGCCAGCAGCGTGGAGGGGGGATTCAGGAATACTGAAGCTTTCTTT.

This clonotype has a count of ten or more. J is TRBJ2-1 and V is TRBV3-1; TRBD1 aligns across 9 bases. CDR1 is LGHDT and CDR2 is YNNKEL in the germline V gene (reference sequence). The trim removed 4 bases at V and 9 bases at J, leaving 10 bases unmatched. This CDR3 comprises 15 residues. CDR3 nucleotide sequence: TGTGCCAGCAGCCTACAGGGGGCGCGGATATGTGAGCAGTTCTTC. Residues: CASSLQGARICEQFF.

This clonotype was seen ten or more times. V gene TRBV7-2 combines with J gene TRBJ2-3; unclear D gene. The ends were cut back, 6 bases at V and 1 base at J, with 11 bases in the middle. Germline CDR1 and CDR2: SGHTA and FQGNSA. CDR3 size: 14 residues. DNA of the CDR3: TGTGCCAGCAGTAAAACCAGCGGCACAGATACGCAGTATTTT. Translated: CASSKTSGTDTQYF.

This clonotype was seen many times. The chain is built from TRBV20-1 and TRBJ2-1; 12 nucleotides line up with TRBD2. Germline V gives CDR1 DFQATT, CDR2 SNEGSKA (reference sequence). The V gene end was trimmed by 0 bases and the J gene end by 6 bases; junction bases not matched to a gene: 6. The CDR3 contains 16 residues. DNA of the CDR3: TGCAGTGCTAGAGATTCCCTGACTAGCGGGGGCAATGAGCAGTTCTTC. It encodes CSARDSLTSGGNEQFF.

This clonotype was seen more than once but under ten times. The rearrangement uses TRBV5-1 and TRBJ1-2; D is unresolved. The CDR3 covers 14 residues. CDR1 and CDR2 from the germline V gene are SGHRS and YFSETQ. The ends were cut back, 2 bases at V and 4 bases at J, with 12 bases in the middle. The CDR3 DNA is TGCGCCAGCAGCTTAGAAGGCAGCAGCTATGGCTACACCTTC. Protein: CASSLEGSSYGYTF.

This clonotype was detected only a few times. The rearrangement joins TRBV3-1 to TRBJ2-1; 14 bases align to TRBD2. The junction had 12 bases not matched to a gene; V was cut back by 3 bases and J by 5 bases. Germline V CDR1 and CDR2: LGHDT, YNNKEL (reference sequence). The CDR3 spans 19 residues. The CDR3 region is CASSHLRRGLAGVNNEQFF. The DNA for the CDR3 is TGTGCCAGCAGCCACCTGCGCCGGGGACTAGCGGGAGTTAACAATGAGCAGTTCTTC.

Many counts were recorded for this clonotype. The V gene is TRBV7-9, the J gene TRBJ1-4; possible D gene TRBD1, 6 bases. Germline CDR1 and CDR2: SEHNR and FQNEAQ (reference sequence). This CDR3 has 13 residues. V was cut by 6 bases and J by 7 bases, with 12 bases left in between. CDR3 DNA: TGTGCCAGCAGGGGCAGGGGAACTGAAAAACTGTTTTTT. It yields the protein CASRGRGTEKLFF.

This clonotype came up many times. This chain's CDR3 is CASTPGTGTYEQYF. Here the CDR3 DNA reads TGTGCCAGCACCCCCGGGACAGGAACCTACGAGCAGTACTTC. J is TRBJ2-7 and V is TRBV6-2 or TRBV6-3, with TRBD1 matching 8 bases. This CDR3 is built from 14 residues. Germline values: CDR1 MNHEY, CDR2 SVGEGT. V was clipped by 7 bases and J by 2 bases; unmatched bases: 7.

The rearrangement links TRBV7-8 to TRBJ2-2, with TRBD1 matching 7 bases. Germline V gives CDR1 SGHVS, CDR2 FQNEAQ. With V trimmed by 1 base and J by 3 bases, 2 bases remained unmatched. The CDR3 is 15 residues long. The CDR3 here is CASSLDRGDTGELFF. The CDR3 DNA sequence: TGTGCCAGCAGCTTAGACAGGGGTGACACCGGGGAGCTGTTTTTT.

This chain uses TRBV7-6 with TRBJ2-1, with 10 bases aligning to TRBD2. V was clipped by 3 bases and J by 4 bases; unmatched bases: 3. Germline V lookup: CDR1 SGHVS, CDR2 FNYEAQ. CDR3 length: 15 amino acids. This chain's CDR3 is CASSFGLAAYNEQFF. The CDR3 coding sequence is TGTGCCAGCAGCTTTGGACTAGCGGCATACAATGAGCAGTTCTTC. The full variable domain, in which reference TRBV7-6 and TRBJ2-1 provide the parts outside the CDR3, is GAGVSQSPRYKVTKRGQDVALRCDPISGHVSLYWYRQALGQGPEFLTYFNYEAQQDKSGLPNDRFSAERPEGSISTLTIQRTEQRDSAMYRCASSFGLAAYNEQFFGPGTRLTVL.

This clonotype was observed many times. The chain employs TRBV29-1 and TRBJ1-5; D might be TRBD1 (5 bases). Germline lookup yields CDR1 SQVTM and CDR2 ANQGSEA. V lost 5 bases, J lost 1 base, and 12 bases lay in between. This CDR3 comprises 14 residues. The CDR3 loop reads CSVPGTESNQPQHF. The CDR3, as DNA: TGCAGCGTTCCCGGGACGGAAAGCAATCAGCCCCAGCATTTT.

This clonotype was counted ten times or more. V is TRBV5-5 and J is TRBJ2-1; TRBD2 matches at 10 bases. CDR3 length equals 16 residues. Trimming at V came to 2 bases and at J to 6 bases, leaving 8 bases not matched to a gene. Germline V gene data show CDR1 as SGHKS and CDR2 as YYEKEE (reference sequence). The CDR3 DNA is TGTGCCAGCAGCTTAACTCGGCTAGCGGGAGTCAATGAGCAGTTCTTC. Its translation: CASSLTRLAGVNEQFF.

This clonotype occurred many times. The chain joins TRBV5-1 to TRBJ2-5; D might be TRBD2 (5 bases). The germline V gene encodes CDR1 SGHRS and CDR2 YFSETQ. The CDR3 loop spans 14 amino acids. V was pared by 4 bases and J by 1 base, with 11 bases between. The CDR3 protein is CASSVEGIQETQYF. The DNA for the CDR3 is TGCGCCAGCAGCGTTGAGGGTATCCAAGAGACCCAGTACTTC.

In this sample, this clonotype turned up many times. The CDR3 DNA reads TGTGCCAGCAGCTTAGGGACTACCTACAATGAGCAGTTCTTC. Protein product: CASSLGTTYNEQFF. V and J are TRBV7-8 and TRBJ2-1; TRBD2 is a possible D gene (6 bases). Trimming removed 1 base from V and 2 bases from J, with 6 bases in between. Germline CDR1 and CDR2: SGHVS and FQNEAQ. The CDR3 is 14 amino acids. Supplemented by reference TRBV7-8 and TRBJ2-1, the full variable domain reads GAGVSQSPRYKVAKRGQDVALRCDPISGHVSLFWYQQALGQGPEFLTYFQNEAQLDKSGLPSDRFFAERPEGSVSTLKIQRTQQEDSAVYLCASSLGTTYNEQFFGPGTRLTVL.

About this clonotype itself: A read error is possible here, since a much larger clone lies one base away. The gene calls are TRBV5-1 and TRBJ2-7; 7 nucleotides line up with TRBD2. Germline V lookup: CDR1 SGHRS, CDR2 YFSETQ. The ends lost 0 bases at V and 6 bases at J; junction bases unmatched: 6. The CDR3 runs to 14 residues. This CDR3 reads CASSLDMVAGEQYF. The CDR3 nucleotides read TGCGCCAGCAGCTTGGACATGGTAGCGGGCGAGCAGTACTTC. The variable domain in full, completed from reference TRBV5-1 and TRBJ2-7, reads KAGVTQTPRYLIKTRGQQVTLSCSPISGHRSVSWYQQTPGQGLQFLFEYFSETQRNKGNFPGRFSGRQFSNSRSEMNVSTLELGDSALYLCASSLDMVAGEQYFGPGTRLTVT.

In its sample, this clonotype was seen many times. This sequence joins TRBV7-2 and TRBJ2-3; 7 bases are shared with TRBD2. CDR3 size: 17 residues. The junction had 17 bases not matched to a gene; V was cut back by 6 bases and J by 5 bases. CDR1 is SGHTA and CDR2 is FQGNSA in the germline V gene. Here the CDR3 reads CASSLYRRGAGRDTQYF. Written as DNA, the CDR3 is TGTGCCAGCAGTCTATACCGCCGGGGAGCGGGAAGAGATACGCAGTATTTT. The full variable domain, with the rest looked up from reference TRBV7-2 and TRBJ2-3, is GAGVSQSPSNKVTEKGKDVELRCDPISGHTALYWYRQSLGQGLEFLIYFQGNSAPDKSGLPSDRFSAERTGGSVSTLTIQRTQQEDSAVYLCASSLYRRGAGRDTQYFGPGTRLTVL.

This clonotype was recorded many times. The chain joins TRBV20-1 to TRBJ1-5; D is unclear. Per germline, CDR1 DFQATT and CDR2 SNEGSKA (reference sequence). The germline V and J ends were trimmed by 3 bases and 1 base, with 7 bases remaining between them. This CDR3 region has 13 residues. The CDR3 sequence: CSASDYSNQPQHF. The CDR3 region has the DNA TGCAGTGCTAGTGACTACAGCAATCAGCCCCAGCATTTT.

CDR3 bases: TGTGCCAGCAGCCTGGCGGAGCGGGAGTACGAGCAGTACTTC. Its translation: CASSLAEREYEQYF. This chain uses TRBV7-9 with TRBJ2-7; 8 bases line up with TRBD2. Trimming cost V 5 bases and J 4 bases; bases outside gene matches: 7. The CDR3 covers 14 residues. From germline, CDR1 is SEHNR and CDR2 FQNEAQ (reference sequence).

In its sample, this clonotype was seen many times. This chain connects TRBV27 to TRBJ2-1; 12 bases are a match to TRBD2. This CDR3 is 16 amino acids long. The germline V gene encodes CDR1 MNHEY and CDR2 SMNVEV (reference sequence). V shed 3 bases and J 2 bases; nucleotides not matched to a gene: 2. CDR3 amino acids: CASSFRLAGAYNEQFF. In DNA form, the CDR3 reads TGTGCCAGCAGTTTTCGACTAGCGGGAGCCTACAATGAGCAGTTCTTC.

This clonotype was seen ten or more times. The chain employs TRBV6-5 and TRBJ1-4; 8 bases map to TRBD1. The CDR3 covers 15 residues. From germline, CDR1 is MNHEY and CDR2 SVGAGI. J gave up 4 bases and V 2 bases, and 3 bases lay outside the gene matches. The CDR3 is CASSYTTGVNEKLFF. CDR3 bases: TGTGCCAGCAGTTACACGACAGGGGTTAATGAAAAACTGTTTTTT.